This T cell receptor (beta chain) was captured by sequencing in a study of response to subunit inactivated influenza vaccine. TCRdb re-called the RT-PCR reads with MiXCR, one entry per CDR3 protein. The profile shows more than 200,000 distinct CDR3 sequences, more than 10% of them singletons. After removal of 3 bases from V and 2 bases from J, the junction contained 3 bases not matched to a gene. The CDR3 has 13 amino acids. Germline lookup yields CDR1 SQVTM and CDR2 ANQGSEA. This clonotype was detected a few times. Sequenced here: non-naive T cells sorted from PBMCs, sampled roughly 2 weeks before vaccination. The clonotype comes from a middle-aged man who received an inactivated influenza vaccine. The chain combines TRBV29-1 with TRBJ2-7; TRBD1 aligns across 8 bases. CDR3 sequence: CSVEGTGAYEQYF. The CDR3 DNA reads TGCAGCGTTGAGGGGACAGGAGCCTACGAGCAGTACTTC.